A selection of T cell receptor beta chains follows, all from one sample in a study of T cell repertoires in cytomegalovirus infection. These TCRs' antigens remain unknown. TCRdb analysed the reads with MiXCR anew, one entry per CDR3 protein. The sample has roughly 180,000 distinct CDR3 sequences; about 20% are singletons. The sample consisted of CD8+ T cells from cultured PBMCs, taken from culture after CMV antigen stimulation. Every receptor here comes from a human donor in good health (CMV status not recorded). Some clones in this sample may be carry-over from other donors' samples. Both conserved end residues are part of each CDR3. Fields, in order: clone size, D gene, V gene, J gene, CDR3 DNA, CDR3 protein. The D gene is left open where the match is weak. Size tells how often a clone was seen (once, few, many) or the class of an expanded clone, and some rows leave it out.

clone_size: -
d_call: TRBD1
v_call: TRBV7-9
j_call: TRBJ2-2
cdr3_nt: TGTGCCAGCAGCCGGGACAGGGTGTTCGGCGGGGAGCTGTTTTTT
cdr3_aa: CASSRDRVFGGELFF

clone_size: few
d_call: -
v_call: TRBV7-9
j_call: TRBJ2-5
cdr3_nt: TGTGCCAGCAGCACAACGGAACGCCAAGAGACCCAGTACTTC
cdr3_aa: CASSTTERQETQYF

clone_size: few
d_call: -
v_call: TRBV2
j_call: TRBJ2-7
cdr3_nt: TGTGCCAGCAGGGAGTCCTACGAGCAGTACTTC
cdr3_aa: CASRESYEQYF

clone_size: few
d_call: -
v_call: TRBV11-2
j_call: TRBJ1-4
cdr3_nt: TGTGCCAGCAGCTCTAGCAGGGGCAAGAATGAAAAACTGTTTTTT
cdr3_aa: CASSSSRGKNEKLFF

clone_size: few
d_call: -
v_call: TRBV12-3/TRBV12-4
j_call: TRBJ2-3
cdr3_nt: TGTGCCAGCAGCTCCCCGTGGGGTACAGATACGCAGTATTTT
cdr3_aa: CASSSPWGTDTQYF

clone_size: few
d_call: -
v_call: TRBV7-8
j_call: TRBJ1-5
cdr3_nt: TGTGCCAGCAGAGGGTCGGGGAATGGCAATCAGCCCCAGCATTTT
cdr3_aa: CASRGSGNGNQPQHF

clone_size: few
d_call: -
v_call: TRBV7-8
j_call: TRBJ1-5
cdr3_nt: TGTGCCAGCAGCCTCACCGACAGATCCAATCAGCCCCAGCATTTT
cdr3_aa: CASSLTDRSNQPQHF

clone_size: -
d_call: TRBD1
v_call: TRBV7-9
j_call: TRBJ1-5
cdr3_nt: TGTGCCAGCAGCCAAGGGGGCGGCAATCAGCCCCAGCATTTT
cdr3_aa: CASSQGGGNQPQHF

clone_size: few
d_call: -
v_call: TRBV4-3
j_call: TRBJ1-1
cdr3_nt: TGCGCCAGCAGCCAAGTGTCCGGGAACACTGAAGCTTTCTTT
cdr3_aa: CASSQVSGNTEAFF

clone_size: few
d_call: -
v_call: TRBV12-3/TRBV12-4
j_call: TRBJ1-2
cdr3_nt: TGTGCCAGCAGTTTAACCAGCAATGGCTACACCTTC
cdr3_aa: CASSLTSNGYTF

clone_size: -
d_call: -
v_call: TRBV7-2
j_call: TRBJ2-3
cdr3_nt: TGTGCCAGCAGCCCCCTGTGGGGGGCAGATACGCAGTATTTT
cdr3_aa: CASSPLWGADTQYF

clone_size: few
d_call: -
v_call: TRBV7-2
j_call: TRBJ1-1
cdr3_nt: TGTGCCAGCAGCTTTGGCGTAGTTAAGCCCATGAACACTGAAGCTTTCTTT
cdr3_aa: CASSFGVVKPMNTEAFF

clone_size: few
d_call: TRBD1
v_call: TRBV27
j_call: TRBJ2-1
cdr3_nt: TGTGCCAGCAGTTTATTCGGGACAGCCTCCTACAATGAGCAGTTCTTC
cdr3_aa: CASSLFGTASYNEQFF

clone_size: few
d_call: -
v_call: TRBV7-2
j_call: TRBJ2-7
cdr3_nt: TGTGCCAGCAGCTTAGGACCAACTCCCAACGAGCAGTACTTC
cdr3_aa: CASSLGPTPNEQYF

clone_size: -
d_call: -
v_call: TRBV12-3/TRBV12-4
j_call: TRBJ2-7
cdr3_nt: TGTGCCAGCAGTCCTGACATGGGGACGGCTGCTTTCGAGCAGTACTTC
cdr3_aa: CASSPDMGTAAFEQYF

clone_size: once
d_call: -
v_call: TRBV9
j_call: TRBJ1-2
cdr3_nt: TGTGCCAGCAGCCCTTGGGGGACATCCAACTATGGCTACACCTTC
cdr3_aa: CASSPWGTSNYGYTF

clone_size: -
d_call: TRBD1
v_call: TRBV4-1
j_call: TRBJ1-2
cdr3_nt: TGCGCCAGCAGCCAAGGGACAGGGTATGATGGCTACACCTTC
cdr3_aa: CASSQGTGYDGYTF

clone_size: -
d_call: TRBD2
v_call: TRBV4-1
j_call: TRBJ2-1
cdr3_nt: TGCGCCAGCAGCCAAGGCCTAGCGGGTGAAAATGAGCAGTTCTTC
cdr3_aa: CASSQGLAGENEQFF

clone_size: -
d_call: TRBD1
v_call: TRBV7-6
j_call: TRBJ2-5
cdr3_nt: TGTGCCAGCAGCCCCTTAGACAGGGGCAATCCGATCGAGACCCAGTACTTC
cdr3_aa: CASSPLDRGNPIETQYF

clone_size: -
d_call: -
v_call: TRBV7-2
j_call: TRBJ2-7
cdr3_nt: TGTGCCAGCAGCTTAGGAGACAGGTTTTACGAGCAGTACTTC
cdr3_aa: CASSLGDRFYEQYF

clone_size: -
d_call: -
v_call: TRBV9
j_call: TRBJ1-2
cdr3_nt: TGTGCCAGCGGCCAAGCCCCTAACTATGGCTACACCTTC
cdr3_aa: CASGQAPNYGYTF

clone_size: few
d_call: -
v_call: TRBV12-3/TRBV12-4
j_call: TRBJ2-3
cdr3_nt: TGTGCCAGCGAAGGGGAAATCACAGATACGCAGTATTTT
cdr3_aa: CASEGEITDTQYF

clone_size: few
d_call: -
v_call: TRBV20-1
j_call: TRBJ2-3
cdr3_nt: TGCAGTGCTAGATGGGCAGGGGAATATTCCACAGATACGCAGTATTTT
cdr3_aa: CSARWAGEYSTDTQYF

clone_size: -
d_call: -
v_call: TRBV4-1
j_call: TRBJ2-7
cdr3_nt: TGCGCCAGCAGCCAAGGGACGGCTATCTCCTACGAGCAGTACTTC
cdr3_aa: CASSQGTAISYEQYF

clone_size: -
d_call: -
v_call: TRBV4-1
j_call: TRBJ1-2
cdr3_nt: TGCGCCAGCAGGGGAGGGGATGGCTACACCTTC
cdr3_aa: CASRGGDGYTF

clone_size: few
d_call: -
v_call: TRBV19
j_call: TRBJ2-5
cdr3_nt: TGTGCCAGTAGTCTCGGGACGACCGACCAAGAGACCCAGTACTTC
cdr3_aa: CASSLGTTDQETQYF

clone_size: few
d_call: TRBD1
v_call: TRBV7-2
j_call: TRBJ1-5
cdr3_nt: TGTGCCAGCAGCATTAAACAGGGGAGCAGCAATCAGCCCCAGCATTTT
cdr3_aa: CASSIKQGSSNQPQHF

clone_size: many
d_call: -
v_call: TRBV12-3/TRBV12-4
j_call: TRBJ1-2
cdr3_nt: TGTGCCAGCAGTTTTTTCCTAACCTATGGCTACACCTTC
cdr3_aa: CASSFFLTYGYTF

clone_size: few
d_call: TRBD2
v_call: TRBV7-2
j_call: TRBJ2-7
cdr3_nt: TGTGCCAGCAGCTTGACTAGCGGGGGCCCGTACGAGCAGTACTTC
cdr3_aa: CASSLTSGGPYEQYF

clone_size: few
d_call: -
v_call: TRBV7-2
j_call: TRBJ1-5
cdr3_nt: TGTGCCAGCAGCCTCAGGTATAGCAATCAGCCCCAGCATTTT
cdr3_aa: CASSLRYSNQPQHF

clone_size: -
d_call: -
v_call: TRBV4-2
j_call: TRBJ2-1
cdr3_nt: TGTGCCAGCAGCCAAGATCCGGCGGTCTCCTACAATGAGCAGTTCTTC
cdr3_aa: CASSQDPAVSYNEQFF

clone_size: few
d_call: -
v_call: TRBV7-8
j_call: TRBJ2-7
cdr3_nt: TGTGCCAGCAGCACCGACGGCCCCCTCGACGAGCAGTACTTC
cdr3_aa: CASSTDGPLDEQYF

clone_size: -
d_call: -
v_call: TRBV27
j_call: TRBJ1-1
cdr3_nt: TGTGCCACCCAGCGGTCGGGGGGCGGAGGCACTGAAGCTTTCTTT
cdr3_aa: CATQRSGGGGTEAFF

clone_size: few
d_call: -
v_call: TRBV7-2
j_call: TRBJ2-7
cdr3_nt: TGTGCCAGCAGCCCTTATGGTGGAACCTACGAGCAGTACTTC
cdr3_aa: CASSPYGGTYEQYF

clone_size: -
d_call: TRBD1
v_call: TRBV28
j_call: TRBJ1-2
cdr3_nt: TGTGCCAGCAGTGAACTCTCAGGGGGCGGGAAAGGAAACTATGGCTACACCTTC
cdr3_aa: CASSELSGGGKGNYGYTF

clone_size: few
d_call: TRBD2
v_call: TRBV7-2
j_call: TRBJ2-5
cdr3_nt: TGTGCCAGCAGCTGGTATGGGGGGGGTCAAGAGACCCAGTACTTC
cdr3_aa: CASSWYGGGQETQYF

clone_size: -
d_call: -
v_call: TRBV7-2
j_call: TRBJ2-7
cdr3_nt: TGTGCCAGCAGCCCAACGACCCCCGGGTACGAGCAGTACTTC
cdr3_aa: CASSPTTPGYEQYF

clone_size: few
d_call: TRBD2
v_call: TRBV7-2
j_call: TRBJ2-7
cdr3_nt: TGTGCCAGCAGCGTGACTAGCGGGGGGGCCTACGAGCAGTACTTC
cdr3_aa: CASSVTSGGAYEQYF

clone_size: -
d_call: -
v_call: TRBV12-3/TRBV12-4
j_call: TRBJ1-3
cdr3_nt: TGTGCCAGCATCTCTAGGTGGGGGCGTTCTGGAAACACCATATATTTT
cdr3_aa: CASISRWGRSGNTIYF

clone_size: -
d_call: -
v_call: TRBV19
j_call: TRBJ1-5
cdr3_nt: TGTGCCAGTAGTAACAGTTTTGGCAATCAGCCCCAGCATTTT
cdr3_aa: CASSNSFGNQPQHF

clone_size: -
d_call: TRBD1
v_call: TRBV7-9
j_call: TRBJ1-5
cdr3_nt: TGTGCCAGCAGCTGGACAGGGGGAAATCAGCCCCAGCATTTT
cdr3_aa: CASSWTGGNQPQHF